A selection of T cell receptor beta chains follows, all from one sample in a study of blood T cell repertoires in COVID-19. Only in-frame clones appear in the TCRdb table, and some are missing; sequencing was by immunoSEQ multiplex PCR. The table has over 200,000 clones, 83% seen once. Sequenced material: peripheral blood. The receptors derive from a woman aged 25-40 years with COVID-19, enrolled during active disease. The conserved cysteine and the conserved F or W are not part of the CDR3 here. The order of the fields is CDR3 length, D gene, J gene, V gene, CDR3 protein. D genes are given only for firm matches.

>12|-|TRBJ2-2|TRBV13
ASSPGLGPGELF
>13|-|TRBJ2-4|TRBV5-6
ASSLVGGSRNIQY
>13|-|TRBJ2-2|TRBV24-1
ATSDSGLPVGELF
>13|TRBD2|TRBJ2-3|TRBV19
ASSIVGGSRDTQY
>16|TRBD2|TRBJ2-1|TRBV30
AWSGLAGGLSSYNEQF
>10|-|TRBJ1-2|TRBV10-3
AISESRDGYT
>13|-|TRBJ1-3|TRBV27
ASSTQGYPGNTIY
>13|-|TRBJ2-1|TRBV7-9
ASSLEAGGSNEQF
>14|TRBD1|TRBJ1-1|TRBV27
ASSLSIGTGAQGAF
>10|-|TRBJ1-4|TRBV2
ALGRENEKLF
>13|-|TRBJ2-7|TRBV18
ASSPKDSSRKEQY
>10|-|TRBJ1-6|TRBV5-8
ASRRADSPLH
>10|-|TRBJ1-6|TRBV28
ASSPGDSPLH
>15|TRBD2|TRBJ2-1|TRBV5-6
ASRMKMGLAGVIEQF
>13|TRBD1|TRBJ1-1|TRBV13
ASSTGRDRMPEAF
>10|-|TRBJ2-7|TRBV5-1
ASSLSGDEQY
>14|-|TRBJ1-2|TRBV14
ASSQLRGSANYGYT
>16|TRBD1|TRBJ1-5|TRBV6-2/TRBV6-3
ASSFDRGRGSLGQPQH
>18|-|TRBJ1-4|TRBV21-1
ASSKGWDRGPFATNEKLF
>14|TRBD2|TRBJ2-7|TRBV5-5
ASSRLGTSGSYEQY
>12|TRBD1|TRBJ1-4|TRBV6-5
ASTRHRGGEKLF
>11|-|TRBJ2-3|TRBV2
ASRWGVYDTQY
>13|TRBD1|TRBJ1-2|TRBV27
ASSPQRTGGNGYT
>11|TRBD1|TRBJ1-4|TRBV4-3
ASSPGQGGKLF
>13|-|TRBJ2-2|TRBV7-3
ASSAGEPTAGELF
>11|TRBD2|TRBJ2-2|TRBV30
AFSGMNTGELF
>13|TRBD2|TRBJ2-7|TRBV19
ASSPLAGGLYEQY
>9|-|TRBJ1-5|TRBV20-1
STGNNQPQH
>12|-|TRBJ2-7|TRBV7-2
ASSLSRGAREQY
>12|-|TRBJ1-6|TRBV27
ASSLSGVGSPLH
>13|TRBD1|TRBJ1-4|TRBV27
ASSPLDRANEKLF
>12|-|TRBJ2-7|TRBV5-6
ASSFQGLVYEQY
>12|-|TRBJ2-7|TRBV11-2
ASSLSTGTYEQY
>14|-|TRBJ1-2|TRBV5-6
ASSPGKGNPGYGYT
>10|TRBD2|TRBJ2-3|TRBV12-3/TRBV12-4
ASSKLANAQY
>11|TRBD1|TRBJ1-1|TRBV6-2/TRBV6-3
ASSLQGDTEAF
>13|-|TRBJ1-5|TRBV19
ASIGRGAAHQPQH
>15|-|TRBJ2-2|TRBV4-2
ASSQGPFRGDTGELF
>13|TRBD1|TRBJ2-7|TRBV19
ASSIRADRDYEQY
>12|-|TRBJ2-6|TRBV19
ASALITGANVLT
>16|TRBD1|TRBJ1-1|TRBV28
ASSSNSWDRGACTEAF
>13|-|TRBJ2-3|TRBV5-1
ASSFPGSATDTQY
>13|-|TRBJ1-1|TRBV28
ASSHIQGVWTEAF
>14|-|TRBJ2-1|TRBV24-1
ATSDSYMSSYNEQF
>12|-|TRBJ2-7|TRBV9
ASGRGGELIEQY
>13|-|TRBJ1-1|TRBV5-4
ASSPDYGRGAEAF